This section outlines one TCR beta chain sequence together with its context. Its target is not known. The data originate from a study of cytomegalovirus exposure and HLA in healthy donors. Study-wide findings and caveats: The dataset shows that most TCR sequences were rare, while some public TCRs occurred in many donors. Being productive about 87% or about 30% of the time was typical of most TCR beta V segments in an earlier analysis.

The V gene lost 0 bases and the J gene lost 4 bases, with 12 bases spanning the gap. CDR3 length: 14 residues. The V gene's germline CDR1 is GTSNPN and CDR2 SVGIG (reference sequence). Primers for the PCR totalled 60 Vbeta and 13 Jbeta. Profiling relied on immunoSEQ multiplex PCR, and the TCRdb table lists in-frame clones only, not all of them. The sample records over 70,000 clones, around two thirds being singletons. This receptor was obtained from a woman aged 45-59 years in good health and CMV-seropositive. The specimen was PBMCs. The V call is TRBV30, the J call TRBJ1-2, with unresolved D. CDR3 DNA sequence: TGTGCCTGGAGTGTAATCGGGGTTGGCTATGGCTACACCTTC. Protein: CAWSVIGVGYGYTF.